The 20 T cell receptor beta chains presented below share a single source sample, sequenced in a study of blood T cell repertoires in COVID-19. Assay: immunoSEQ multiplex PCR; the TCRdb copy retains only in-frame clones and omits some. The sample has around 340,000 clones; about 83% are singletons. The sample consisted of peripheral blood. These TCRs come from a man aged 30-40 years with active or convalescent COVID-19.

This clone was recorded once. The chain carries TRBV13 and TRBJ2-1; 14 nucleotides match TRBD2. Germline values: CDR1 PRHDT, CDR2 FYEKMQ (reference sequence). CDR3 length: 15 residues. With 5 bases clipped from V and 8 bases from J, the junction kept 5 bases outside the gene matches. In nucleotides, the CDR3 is TGTGCCAGCAGCCGTGGACTAGCGGGGGGCGATGAGCAGTTCTTC. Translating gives CASSRGLAGGDEQFF. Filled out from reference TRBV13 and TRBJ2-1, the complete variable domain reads AAGVIQSPRHLIKEKRETATLKCYPIPRHDTVYWYQQGPGQDPQFLISFYEKMQSDKGSIPDRFSAQQFSDYHSELNMSSLELGDSALYFCASSRGLAGGDEQFFGPGTRLTVL.

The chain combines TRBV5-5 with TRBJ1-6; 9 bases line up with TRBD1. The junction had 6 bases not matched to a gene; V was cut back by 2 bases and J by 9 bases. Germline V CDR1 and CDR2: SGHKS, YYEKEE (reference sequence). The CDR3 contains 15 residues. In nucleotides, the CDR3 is TGTGCCAGCAGCTTCGGACAGGGGATGGGTTCACCCCTCCACTTT. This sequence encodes CASSFGQGMGSPLHF.

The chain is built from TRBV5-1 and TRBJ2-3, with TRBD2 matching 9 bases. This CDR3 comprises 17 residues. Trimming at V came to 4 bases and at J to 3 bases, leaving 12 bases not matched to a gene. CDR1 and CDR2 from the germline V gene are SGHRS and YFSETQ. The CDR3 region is CASSPEGRGGRTDTQYF. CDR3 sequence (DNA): TGCGCCAGCAGCCCGGAAGGGCGGGGGGGCCGTACAGATACGCAGTATTTT.

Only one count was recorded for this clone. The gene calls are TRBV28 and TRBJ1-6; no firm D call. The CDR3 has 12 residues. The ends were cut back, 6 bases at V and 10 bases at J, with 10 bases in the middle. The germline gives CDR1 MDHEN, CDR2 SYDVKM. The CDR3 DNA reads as TGTGCCAGCAGCCAGGCTGGGTCACCCCTCCACTTT. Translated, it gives CASSQAGSPLHF.

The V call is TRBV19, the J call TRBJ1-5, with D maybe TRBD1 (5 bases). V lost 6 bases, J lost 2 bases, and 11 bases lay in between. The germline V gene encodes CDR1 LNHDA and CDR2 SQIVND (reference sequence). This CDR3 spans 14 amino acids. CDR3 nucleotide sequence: TGTGCCAGTAGCAGACTAGGGGGCAATCAGCCCCAGCATTTT. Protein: CASSRLGGNQPQHF.

The DNA of the CDR3 is TGTGCCAGTAGGAGCGGGATGTCCTACAATGAGCAGTTCTTC. It codes for CASRSGMSYNEQFF. This chain links TRBV19 with TRBJ2-1; TRBD2 matches 7 bases. This CDR3 spans 14 amino acids. Germline V gene sequence: CDR1 LNHDA, CDR2 SQIVND (reference sequence). V lost 6 bases and J lost 1; bases outside the gene matches: 3.

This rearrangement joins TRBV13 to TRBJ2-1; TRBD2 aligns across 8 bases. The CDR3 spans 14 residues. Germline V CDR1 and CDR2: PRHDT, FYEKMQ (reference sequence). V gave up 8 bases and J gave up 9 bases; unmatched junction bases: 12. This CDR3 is CASLSSGRRGEQFF. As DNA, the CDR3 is TGTGCCAGCTTAAGCAGCGGGAGACGGGGTGAGCAGTTCTTC. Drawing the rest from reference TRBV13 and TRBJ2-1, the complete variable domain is AAGVIQSPRHLIKEKRETATLKCYPIPRHDTVYWYQQGPGQDPQFLISFYEKMQSDKGSIPDRFSAQQFSDYHSELNMSSLELGDSALYFCASLSSGRRGEQFFGPGTRLTVL.

This chain's CDR3 is CASTPQGTYNEQFF. CDR3 nucleotide sequence: TGTGCCAGCACCCCCCAGGGGACCTACAATGAGCAGTTCTTC. The chain combines TRBV2 with TRBJ2-1; D perhaps matches TRBD1 (6 bases). The CDR3 extends over 14 amino acids. CDR1 and CDR2 from the germline V gene are SNHLY and FYNNEI. V was clipped by 7 bases and J by 2 bases, with 12 bases between them.

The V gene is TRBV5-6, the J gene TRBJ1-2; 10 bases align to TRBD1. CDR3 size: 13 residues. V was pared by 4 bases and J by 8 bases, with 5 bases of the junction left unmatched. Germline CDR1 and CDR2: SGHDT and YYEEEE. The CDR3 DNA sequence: TGTGCCAGCAGCCCGACAGGGGGCCAAGGCTACACCTTC. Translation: CASSPTGGQGYTF.

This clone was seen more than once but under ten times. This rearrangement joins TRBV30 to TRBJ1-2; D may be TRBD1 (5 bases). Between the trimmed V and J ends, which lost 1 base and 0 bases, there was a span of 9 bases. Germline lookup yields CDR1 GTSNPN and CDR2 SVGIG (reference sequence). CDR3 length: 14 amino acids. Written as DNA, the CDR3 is TGTGCCTGGAGTGACATGGGGCCTAACTATGGCTACACCTTC. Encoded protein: CAWSDMGPNYGYTF.

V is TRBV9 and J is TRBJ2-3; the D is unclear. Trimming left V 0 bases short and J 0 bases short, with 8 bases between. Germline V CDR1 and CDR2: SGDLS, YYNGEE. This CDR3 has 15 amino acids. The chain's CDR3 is CASSVDTTSTDTQYF. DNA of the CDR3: TGTGCCAGCAGCGTAGATACCACTAGCACAGATACGCAGTATTTT.

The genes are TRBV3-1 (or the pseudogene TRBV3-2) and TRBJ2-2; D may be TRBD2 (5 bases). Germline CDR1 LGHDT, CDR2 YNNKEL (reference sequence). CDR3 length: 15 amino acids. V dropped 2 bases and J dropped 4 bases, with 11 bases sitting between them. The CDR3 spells CASSQIGSGTGELFF. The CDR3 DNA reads TGTGCCAGCAGCCAAATAGGGAGTGGCACCGGGGAGCTGTTTTTT.

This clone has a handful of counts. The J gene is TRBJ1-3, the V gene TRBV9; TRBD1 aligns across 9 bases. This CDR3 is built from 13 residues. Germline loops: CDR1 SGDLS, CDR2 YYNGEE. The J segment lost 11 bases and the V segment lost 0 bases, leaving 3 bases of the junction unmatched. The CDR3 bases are TGTGCCAGCAGCGTAGGGACAGGGGATCCCATATATTTT. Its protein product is CASSVGTGDPIYF.

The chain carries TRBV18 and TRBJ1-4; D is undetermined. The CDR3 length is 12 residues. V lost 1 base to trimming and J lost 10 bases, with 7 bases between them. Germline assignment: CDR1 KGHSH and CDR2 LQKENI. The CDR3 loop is CASSPLEGKLFF. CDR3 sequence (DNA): TGTGCCAGCTCACCACTTGAGGGAAAACTGTTTTTT.

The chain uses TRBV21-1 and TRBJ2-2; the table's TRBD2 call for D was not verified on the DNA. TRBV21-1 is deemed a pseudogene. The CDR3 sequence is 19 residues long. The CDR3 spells CASSKAGEKEANGTGELFF. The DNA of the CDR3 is TGTGCCAGCAGCAAAGCCGGAGAGAAGGAAGCAAACGGCACCGGGGAGCTGTTTTTT.

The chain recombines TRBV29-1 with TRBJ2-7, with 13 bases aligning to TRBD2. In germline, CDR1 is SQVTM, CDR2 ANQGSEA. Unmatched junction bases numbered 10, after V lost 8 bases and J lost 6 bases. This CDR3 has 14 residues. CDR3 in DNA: TGCAGCATAGGACTAGCGGGGGTATTAGGCGAGCAGTACTTC. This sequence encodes CSIGLAGVLGEQYF.

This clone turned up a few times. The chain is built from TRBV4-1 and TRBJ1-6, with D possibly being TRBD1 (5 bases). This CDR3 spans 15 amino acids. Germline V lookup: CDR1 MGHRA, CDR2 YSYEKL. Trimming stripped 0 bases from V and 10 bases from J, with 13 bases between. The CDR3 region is CASSQDRQPSSPLHF. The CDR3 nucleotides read TGCGCCAGCAGCCAAGATAGACAGCCCAGCTCACCCCTCCACTTT.

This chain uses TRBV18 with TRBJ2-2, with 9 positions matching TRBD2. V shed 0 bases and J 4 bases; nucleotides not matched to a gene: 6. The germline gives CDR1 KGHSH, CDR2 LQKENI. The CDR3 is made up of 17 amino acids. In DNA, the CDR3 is TGTGCCAGCTCACCACCCCGCGGGAGGGCGGCCACCGGGGAGCTGTTTTTT. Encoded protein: CASSPPRGRAATGELFF.

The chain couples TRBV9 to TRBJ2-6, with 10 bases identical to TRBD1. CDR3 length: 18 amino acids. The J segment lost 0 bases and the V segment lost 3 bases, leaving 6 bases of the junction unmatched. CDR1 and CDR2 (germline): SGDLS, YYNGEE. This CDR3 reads CASSGGTGVLSGANVLTF. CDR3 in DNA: TGTGCCAGCAGCGGAGGGACAGGGGTTCTCTCTGGGGCCAACGTCCTGACTTTC.

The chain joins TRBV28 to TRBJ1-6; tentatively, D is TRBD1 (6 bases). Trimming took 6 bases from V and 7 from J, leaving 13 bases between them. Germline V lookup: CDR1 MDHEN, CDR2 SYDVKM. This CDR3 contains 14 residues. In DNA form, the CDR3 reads TGTGCCAGCAGAGGGGGAGCTTCGAATTCACCCCTCCACTTT. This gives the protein CASRGGASNSPLHF.